A single sample gave rise to the 17 T cell receptor beta chains below, sequenced in a study of siplizumab effects on memory and regulatory T cells. The protocol was immunoSEQ multiplex PCR, while the TCRdb copy is restricted to in-frame clones and leaves out a portion. This sample has 100,000 or so clones, with around 93% found just once. Sample: non-Treg CD4+ T cells sorted from blood. These receptors all stem from a human donor in good health.

This chain uses TRBV2 with TRBJ2-2, with TRBD1 as a possible D gene (5 bases). V lost 6 bases and J lost 6, with 8 bases in between. From germline, CDR1 is SNHLY and CDR2 FYNNEI. The CDR3 consists of 12 residues. CDR3 amino acids: CASRRQPGELFF. CDR3 DNA sequence: TGTGCCAGCAGAAGACAGCCCGGGGAGCTGTTTTTT.

CDR3: CASSLQGYYGYTF. CDR3 coding DNA: TGTGCCAGCAGCCTCCAGGGTTACTATGGCTACACCTTC. The gene calls are TRBV14 and TRBJ1-2, with a possible D match to TRBD1 (5 bases). This CDR3 contains 13 residues. Trimming took off 4 bases at V and 3 bases at J, with 9 bases between the two ends. Germline values: CDR1 SGHDN, CDR2 FVKESK.

The J gene is TRBJ2-5, the V gene TRBV19; D tentatively reads TRBD1 or TRBD2 (5 bases each). The V gene lost 4 bases and the J gene lost 5 bases, with 14 bases spanning the gap. The CDR3 runs 14 residues. CDR1 is LNHDA, CDR2 SQIVND, per germline (reference sequence). CDR3 nucleotides: TGTGCCAGTAGTACCGGGAACAGGATTGAGACCCAGTACTTC. Translating it yields CASSTGNRIETQYF.

V is TRBV5-1 and J is TRBJ2-1; D might be TRBD1 (6 bases). CDR1 is SGHRS, CDR2 YFSETQ, per germline. CDR3 length: 16 amino acids. V shed 4 bases and J shed 0 bases, with 14 bases lying between them. The CDR3 bases are TGCGCCAGCAGCCCTCGACAGGCGAGCTCCTACAATGAGCAGTTCTTC. Amino acid sequence: CASSPRQASSYNEQFF.

The chain employs TRBV6-5 and TRBJ1-5; no clear D gene. Trimming shortened V by 4 bases and J by 10 bases, and 11 bases separated the two germline ends. The CDR3 is made up of 12 amino acids. Germline-derived CDR1 and CDR2 are MNHEY and SVGAGI. The CDR3 spells CASSFQPPPQHF. As DNA, the CDR3 is TGTGCCAGCAGTTTTCAGCCGCCTCCCCAGCATTTT.

The genes are TRBV10-3 and TRBJ1-1; D possibly corresponds to TRBD1 (6 bases). This CDR3 is 13 amino acids long. Trimming stripped 8 bases from V and 11 bases from J, with 21 bases between. CDR1 and CDR2 (germline): ENHRY, SYGVKD. The CDR3 DNA is TGTGCCATCTCCGGGACAAGTTCCGATGGGGCTTTCTTT. This sequence encodes CAISGTSSDGAFF.

The V gene is TRBV9, the J gene TRBJ1-2; 10 nucleotides match TRBD1. The CDR3 is made up of 15 amino acids. The V gene end was trimmed by 3 bases and the J gene end by 7 bases; junction bases not matched to a gene: 9. Germline CDR1 is SGDLS and CDR2 is YYNGEE. The DNA of the CDR3 is TGTGCCAGCAGCGACCGGGACAGGGGAAAGGGTGGCTACACCTTC. The encoded protein is CASSDRDRGKGGYTF. The variable domain in full, with the rest retrieved from reference TRBV9 and TRBJ1-2, is DSGVTQTPKHLITATGQRVTLRCSPRSGDLSVYWYQQSLDQGLQFLIQYYNGEERAKGNILERFSAQQFPDLHSELNLSSLELGDSALYFCASSDRDRGKGGYTFGSGTRLTVV.

The CDR3 DNA follows: TGCAGTGCTTTCCACACAGATACGCAGTATTTT. It codes for CSAFHTDTQYF. This chain uses TRBV20-1 with TRBJ2-3; D gene ambiguous. The V and J ends lost 5 bases and 2 bases respectively, with 5 bases between them. The CDR3 sequence is 11 residues long. CDR1 and CDR2 from the germline V gene are DFQATT and SNEGSKA (reference sequence).

The chain joins TRBV7-2 to TRBJ1-4; D is unclear. CDR3 size: 15 residues. V was pared by 5 bases and J by 3 bases, with 13 bases between. In germline, CDR1 is SGHTA, CDR2 FQGNSA. As DNA, the CDR3 is TGTGCCAGCAGCCCTGCTGCCGGGGCTAATGAAAAACTGTTTTTT. Translating it yields CASSPAAGANEKLFF.

This rearrangement joins TRBV7-3 to TRBJ1-2; the D is unclear. The CDR3 is 13 amino acids. CDR1 and CDR2 (germline): SGHTA, FQGTGA. V was clipped by 8 bases and J by 2 bases, with 12 bases between them. CDR3 coding DNA: TGTGCCAGCCCCTCCGGCCGAAACTATGGCTACACCTTC. Residues: CASPSGRNYGYTF. Combining the CDR3 with reference TRBV7-3 and TRBJ1-2 gives the whole variable domain GAGVSQTPSNKVTEKGKYVELRCDPISGHTALYWYRQSLGQGPEFLIYFQGTGAADDSGLPNDRFFAVRPEGSVSTLKIQRTERGDSAVYLCASPSGRNYGYTFGSGTRLTVV.

The gene calls are TRBV5-5 and TRBJ1-3; 11 positions agree with TRBD1. The CDR3 totals 17 residues. Germline trimming cut 4 bases from V and 4 bases from J; bases unmatched to any gene: 10. Per the germline V gene, CDR1 is SGHKS and CDR2 is YYEKEE (reference sequence). In DNA, the CDR3 is TGTGCCAGCAGCCCGAATGGACAGGGGGCGACCGGAAACACCATATATTTT. The encoded protein is CASSPNGQGATGNTIYF.

This chain connects TRBV10-2 to TRBJ2-7; tentatively, D is TRBD2 (6 bases). The V gene's germline CDR1 is WSHSY and CDR2 SAAADI. The CDR3 spans 14 residues. V was cut by 11 bases and J by 3 bases, with 20 bases left in between. The CDR3, as DNA: TGCGCCGTTGACTCCTCAGGGAGGCTCTACGAGCAGTACTTC. Residues: CAVDSSGRLYEQYF.

The chain is built from TRBV19 and TRBJ2-7; 7 bases map to TRBD1. This CDR3 is 14 amino acids long. Trimming took 7 bases from V and 0 from J; bases not matched to a gene: 6. The germline V gene encodes CDR1 LNHDA and CDR2 SQIVND (reference sequence). The CDR3 reads CASTPDRSSYEQYF. The CDR3 DNA sequence: TGTGCCAGTACTCCGGACAGGAGCTCCTACGAGCAGTACTTC. The full variable domain, completed using reference TRBV19 and TRBJ2-7, is DGGITQSPKYLFRKEGQNVTLSCEQNLNHDAMYWYRQDPGQGLRLIYYSQIVNDFQKGDIAEGYSVSREKKESFPLTVTSAQKNPTAFYLCASTPDRSSYEQYFGPGTRLTVT.

The gene calls are TRBV4-3 and TRBJ2-1; no reliable D call. The germline V gene has CDR1 LGHNA and CDR2 YSLEER. Trimming removed 1 base at V and 4 bases at J, with 14 bases between. This CDR3 comprises 16 residues. The CDR3 sequence: CASSQAGVLGYNEQFF. As DNA, the CDR3 is TGCGCCAGCAGCCAAGCTGGGGTGTTGGGTTACAATGAGCAGTTCTTC.

J is TRBJ1-1 and V is TRBV30; no reliable D call. The length of the CDR3 is 11 residues. V shed 1 base and J shed 3 bases, with 3 bases lying between them. The germline CDR1 and CDR2 sequences are GTSNPN and SVGIG (reference sequence). CDR3 protein: CAWSGYTEAFF. The CDR3 DNA sequence: TGTGCCTGGAGTGGGTACACTGAAGCTTTCTTT.

The chain employs TRBV30 and TRBJ2-4, with TRBD1 identical over 9 bases. The CDR3 is 13 residues long. Germline V gives CDR1 GTSNPN, CDR2 SVGIG (reference sequence). V shed 0 bases and J 9 bases; nucleotides not matched to a gene: 3. DNA of the CDR3: TGTGCCTGGAGTGTACAGGGGGCCCCCATTCAGTACTTC. Protein product: CAWSVQGAPIQYF.

A single count supports this clone. The V gene is TRBV2, the J gene TRBJ2-3; unclear D gene. This CDR3 spans 11 amino acids. V was cut by 11 bases and J by 0 bases, with 6 bases left in between. From germline, CDR1 is SNHLY and CDR2 FYNNEI. The CDR3 reads CAATSTDTQYF. The CDR3 DNA is TGTGCCGCGACTAGCACAGATACGCAGTATTTT.